The subject of this entry is one T cell receptor (beta chain). Its antigen remains unknown. TCRdb keeps only in-frame clones here, not all; method: immunoSEQ multiplex PCR. The repertoire holds 120,000 or so clones, with about 90% as singletons. The source of the sample is a study of cytomegalovirus exposure and HLA in healthy donors. Findings of the study overall: Later, an analysis found that TCR clusters from the first cohort tended to co-occur in the 120 validation repertoires.

The germline V gene has CDR1 MNHNS and CDR2 SASEGT. J gave up 2 bases and V 3 bases, and 3 bases lay outside the gene matches. The CDR3 has 14 amino acids. This sequence was found in a woman aged 18-29 years in good health and CMV-seronegative. Sequencing was performed on PBMCs. The chain uses TRBV6-1 and TRBJ2-7, with 8 bases matching TRBD2. CDR3 sequence (DNA): TGTGCCAGCAGTGATCGGGGGGGGACCTACGAGCAGTACTTC. Translation: CASSDRGGTYEQYF.